The present T cell receptor (beta chain) was sequenced within a study of blood T cell repertoires in COVID-19. On the study more broadly: T cells, B-cell-depleted T cells, or PBMCs supplied cDNA or gDNA.

Profiled with immunoSEQ multiplex PCR; TCRdb holds only in-frame clones, not every one. This repertoire shows a few hundred thousand clones, about 89% found once; its top ten account for 1.2%. Germline CDR1 MNHEY, CDR2 SVGAGI. Germline trimming cut 5 bases from V and 10 bases from J; bases unmatched to any gene: 14. The CDR3 totals 15 residues. The genes are TRBV6-5 and TRBJ2-1; 7 bases align to TRBD2. This receptor was identified in a human donor in a cohort exposed to, infected with or recovered from COVID-19 (not recorded which). The donor label of this sample is uncertain. Sequenced material: PBMCs or T cells enriched from blood (not recorded which). The CDR3 coding sequence is TGTGCCAGCAGTCCTACGGGGGGTGGATCAGGGGAGCAGTTCTTC. Protein: CASSPTGGGSGEQFF.